This note documents a single TCR beta chain sequence. Its antigen is not identified. This sample is part of a study of T cells in narcolepsy. Across the study: Healthy controls were enrolled alongside patients with narcolepsy type 1 or type 2. Study results and limitations: Healthy controls reportedly lacked the autoreactive clonotypes serially found in patients' blood. No autoreactive T cell clone sequences appeared in some memory CD4+ repertoires. Autoreactive HCRT-specific and TRIB2-specific clonotypes were marked in same-patient CSF-versus-blood CD4+ comparisons.

The data were produced by immunoSEQ multiplex PCR, yet TCRdb's version contains in-frame clones alone and is incomplete. The table lists 25,000 to 35,000 clones, 80% to 90% of them singletons. The CDR3 has 14 residues. The ends were cut back, 1 base at V and 4 bases at J, with 8 bases in the middle. Germline V lookup: CDR1 MNHNS, CDR2 SASEGT. The chain combines TRBV6-1 with TRBJ1-5; no firm D call. Sequenced input: CD45RA- memory CD4+ T cells from PBMCs. This sequence was found in a human donor with narcolepsy. The CDR3 DNA is TGTGCCAGCAGTGAAGGAGGTACTAATCAGCCCCAGCATTTT. Encoded protein: CASSEGGTNQPQHF.